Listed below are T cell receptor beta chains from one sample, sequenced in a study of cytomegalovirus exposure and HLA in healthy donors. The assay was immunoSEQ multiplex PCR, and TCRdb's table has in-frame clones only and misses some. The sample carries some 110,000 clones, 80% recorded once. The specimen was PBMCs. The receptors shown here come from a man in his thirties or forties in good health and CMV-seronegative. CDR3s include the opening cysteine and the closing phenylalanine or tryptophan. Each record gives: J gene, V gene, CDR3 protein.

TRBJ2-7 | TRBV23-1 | CASSQPEPGLIDYEQYF
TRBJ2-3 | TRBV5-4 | CASSFAGGADAQYF
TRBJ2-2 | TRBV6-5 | CASSFTTGNTGELFF
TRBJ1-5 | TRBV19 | CASSADSNQPQHF
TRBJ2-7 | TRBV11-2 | CASSLRGAGTYEQYF
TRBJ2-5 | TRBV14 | CASSQGPAGVQETQYF
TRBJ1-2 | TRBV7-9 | CASSSKNRDVYTF
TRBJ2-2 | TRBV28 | CASRSGTGELFF
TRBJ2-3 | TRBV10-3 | CAIRSTEGGTDTQYF
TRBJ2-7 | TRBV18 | CASSTPTVASYEQYF
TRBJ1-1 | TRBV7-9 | CASSPQGAGNTEAFF
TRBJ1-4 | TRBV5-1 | CASSLYGTQEKLFF
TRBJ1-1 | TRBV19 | CASSIAGAWVPEAFF
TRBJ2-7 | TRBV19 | CASSIVAGTAYEQYF
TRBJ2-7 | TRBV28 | CASSLPSRQGGHEQYF
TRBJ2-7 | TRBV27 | CASSLSRDRVGEQYF
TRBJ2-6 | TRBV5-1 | CASSAPAASGANVLTF
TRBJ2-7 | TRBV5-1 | CASSLGDWAYEQYF
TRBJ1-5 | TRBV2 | CATSVWSNQPQHF
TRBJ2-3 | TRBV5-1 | CASSPLGTGTTDTQYF
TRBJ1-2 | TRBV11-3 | CASSLDGGTGVYGYTF
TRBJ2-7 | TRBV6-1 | CASSEKAAYEQYF
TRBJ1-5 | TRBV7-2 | CASSLVVDQPQHF
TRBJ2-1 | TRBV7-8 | CASSLGAGGYNEQFF
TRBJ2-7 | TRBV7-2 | CASSWRGVGPYEQYF
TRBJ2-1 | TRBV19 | CASSRDFYNEQFF
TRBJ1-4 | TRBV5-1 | CASSLDQGAAQGEKLFF
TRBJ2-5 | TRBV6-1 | CASSDIRRGNQETQYF
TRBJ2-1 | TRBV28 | CASLTGYEQFF
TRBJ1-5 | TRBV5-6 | CASSPGGINQPQHF
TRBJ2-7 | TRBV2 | CASKASGGPTYEQYF
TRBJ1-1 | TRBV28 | CASSTGMNTEAFF
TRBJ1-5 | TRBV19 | CASSFTGNQPQHF
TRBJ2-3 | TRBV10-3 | CAISRTGSADTQYF
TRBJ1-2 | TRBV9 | CASSVGQSPSSYTF
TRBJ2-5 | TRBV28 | CASRLGLAMETQYF
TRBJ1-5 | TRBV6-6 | CASSSPGGLSNQPQHF
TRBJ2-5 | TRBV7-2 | CASSLASRTVPKETQYF
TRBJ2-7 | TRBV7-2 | CASSLMVGGDSYEQYF
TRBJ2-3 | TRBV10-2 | CATSGAGDTDTQYF
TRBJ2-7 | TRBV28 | CASSFEGARQYF
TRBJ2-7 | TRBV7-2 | CASSLVSGGYEQYF
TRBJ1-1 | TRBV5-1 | CASSLLQGRDTEAFF
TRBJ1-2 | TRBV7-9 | CASSSPTRQFLGYTF
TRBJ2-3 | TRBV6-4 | CASSTSGGATDTQYF
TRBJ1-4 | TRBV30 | CAWPCPMGRTNEKLFF
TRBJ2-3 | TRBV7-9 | CASSLSTGITDTQYF
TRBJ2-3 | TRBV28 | CASSLTAGATDTQYF
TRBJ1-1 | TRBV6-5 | CASSWGQMTEAFF
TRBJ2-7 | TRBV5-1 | CASSPGGVRLEEQYF
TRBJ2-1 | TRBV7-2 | CASSLGGGTGSRNEQFF
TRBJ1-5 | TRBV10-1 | CASSESGHPDQPQHF